This T cell receptor (beta chain) was sequenced during a study of T and B cells in COVID-19 patients. BIOMED2 TRB-A/B primer pools were used in multiplex TRB PCR. TCRdb called the multiplex PCR reads again in MiXCR, with one record for every CDR3 protein. The data show thousands of distinct CDR3 sequences, about 30% seen once. This clonotype is medium-sized (0.01 to 0.1%) in the sample. From blood, roughly 220-550 ng of genomic DNA served as TRB template. Germline CDR1 is MNHNS and CDR2 is SASEGT. The CDR3 spans 15 residues. V lost 7 bases and J lost 5; bases outside the gene matches: 11. This TCR derives from a human donor with active COVID-19. The specimen was blood. The chain links TRBV6-1 to TRBJ2-7; 10 bases match TRBD2. This CDR3 is CASTVGASGSHEQYF. The CDR3 DNA follows: TGTGCCAGCACAGTGGGCGCTAGCGGGAGCCACGAGCAGTACTTC.